This TCR beta chain was obtained from a study of blood T cell repertoires in COVID-19. Profiled with immunoSEQ multiplex PCR; TCRdb holds only in-frame clones, not every one. The table lists 150,000 to 200,000 clones, over 75% of them singletons, with 2.8% in the top ten. CDR1 and CDR2 from the germline V gene are SGHRS and YFSETQ. V lost 3 bases and J lost 12; bases outside the gene matches: 4. This CDR3 has 11 residues. The chain uses TRBV5-1 and TRBJ1-2, with 8 nucleotides matching TRBD1. This receptor was obtained from a man in his 70s with acute or convalescent COVID-19. The sample consisted of peripheral blood. The CDR3: CASSSGQVDTF. The CDR3 DNA sequence: TGCGCCAGCAGCTCGGGACAGGTTGACACCTTC.